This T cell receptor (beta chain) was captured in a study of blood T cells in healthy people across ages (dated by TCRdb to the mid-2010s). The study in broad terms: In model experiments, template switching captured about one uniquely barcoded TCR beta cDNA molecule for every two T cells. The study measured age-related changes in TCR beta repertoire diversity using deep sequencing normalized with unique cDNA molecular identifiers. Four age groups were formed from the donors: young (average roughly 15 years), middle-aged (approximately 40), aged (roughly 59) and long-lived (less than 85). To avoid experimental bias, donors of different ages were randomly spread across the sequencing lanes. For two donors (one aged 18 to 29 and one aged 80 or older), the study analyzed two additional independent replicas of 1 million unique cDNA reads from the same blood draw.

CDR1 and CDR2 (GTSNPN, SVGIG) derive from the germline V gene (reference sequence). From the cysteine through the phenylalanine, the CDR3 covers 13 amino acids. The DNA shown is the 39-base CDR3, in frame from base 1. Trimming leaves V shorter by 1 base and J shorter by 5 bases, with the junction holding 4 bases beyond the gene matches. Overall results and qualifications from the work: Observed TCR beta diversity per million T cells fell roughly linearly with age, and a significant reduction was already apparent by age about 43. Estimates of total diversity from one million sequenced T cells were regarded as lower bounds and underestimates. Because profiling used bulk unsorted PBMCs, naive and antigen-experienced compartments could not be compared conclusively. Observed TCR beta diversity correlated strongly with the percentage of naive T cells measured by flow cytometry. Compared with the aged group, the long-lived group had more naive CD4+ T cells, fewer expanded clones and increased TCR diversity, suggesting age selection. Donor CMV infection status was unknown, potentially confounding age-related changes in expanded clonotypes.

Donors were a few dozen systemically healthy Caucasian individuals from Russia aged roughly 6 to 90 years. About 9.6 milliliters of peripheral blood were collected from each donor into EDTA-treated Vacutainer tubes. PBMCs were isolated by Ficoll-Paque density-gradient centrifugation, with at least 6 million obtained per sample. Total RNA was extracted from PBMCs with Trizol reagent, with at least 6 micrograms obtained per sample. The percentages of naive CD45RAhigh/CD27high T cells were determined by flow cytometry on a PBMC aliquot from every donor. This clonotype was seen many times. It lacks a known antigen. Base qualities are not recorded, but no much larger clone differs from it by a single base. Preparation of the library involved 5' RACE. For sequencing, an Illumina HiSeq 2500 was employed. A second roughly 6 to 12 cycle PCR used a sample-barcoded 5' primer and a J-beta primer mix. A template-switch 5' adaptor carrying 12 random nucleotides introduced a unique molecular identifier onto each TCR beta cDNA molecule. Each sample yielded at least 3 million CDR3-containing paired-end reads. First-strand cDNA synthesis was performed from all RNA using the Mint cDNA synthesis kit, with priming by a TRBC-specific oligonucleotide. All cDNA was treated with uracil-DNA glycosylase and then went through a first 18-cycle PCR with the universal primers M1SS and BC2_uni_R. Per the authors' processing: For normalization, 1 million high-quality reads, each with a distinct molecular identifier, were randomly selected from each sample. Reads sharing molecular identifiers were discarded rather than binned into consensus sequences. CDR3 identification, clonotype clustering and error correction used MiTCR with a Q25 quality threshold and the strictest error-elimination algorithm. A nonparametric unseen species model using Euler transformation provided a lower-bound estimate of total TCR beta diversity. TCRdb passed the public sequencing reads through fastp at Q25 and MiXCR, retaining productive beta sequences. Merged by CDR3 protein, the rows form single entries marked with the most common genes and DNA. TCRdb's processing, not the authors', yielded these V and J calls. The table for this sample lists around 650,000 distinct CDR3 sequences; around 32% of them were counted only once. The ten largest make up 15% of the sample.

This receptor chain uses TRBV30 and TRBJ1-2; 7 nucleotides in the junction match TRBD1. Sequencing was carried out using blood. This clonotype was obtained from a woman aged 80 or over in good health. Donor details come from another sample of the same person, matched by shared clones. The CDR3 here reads CAWSATGVYGYTF. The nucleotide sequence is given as TGTGCCTGGAGTGCAACAGGGGTATATGGCTACACCTTC.